This record concerns one T cell receptor (beta chain) sequence. This record comes from a study of T cell changes during pregnancy in multiple sclerosis. Profiled with immunoSEQ multiplex PCR; TCRdb holds only in-frame clones, not every one. The table lists tens of thousands of clones, about 93% of them singletons. Germline assignment: CDR1 SGHTA and CDR2 FQGTGA. The CDR3 is 16 amino acids. The ends lost 4 bases at V and 6 bases at J; junction bases unmatched: 7. The V and J genes are TRBV7-3 and TRBJ2-1, with TRBD2 identical over 12 bases. The origin of this receptor is a female donor with multiple sclerosis, enrolled in a pregnancy study. The specimen was peripheral blood, collected in the first trimester of pregnancy. CDR3 nucleotides: TGTGCCAGCAGCTCGGCTAGCGGGGGGGCCCTCAATGAGCAGTTCTTC. It specifies CASSSASGGALNEQFF.